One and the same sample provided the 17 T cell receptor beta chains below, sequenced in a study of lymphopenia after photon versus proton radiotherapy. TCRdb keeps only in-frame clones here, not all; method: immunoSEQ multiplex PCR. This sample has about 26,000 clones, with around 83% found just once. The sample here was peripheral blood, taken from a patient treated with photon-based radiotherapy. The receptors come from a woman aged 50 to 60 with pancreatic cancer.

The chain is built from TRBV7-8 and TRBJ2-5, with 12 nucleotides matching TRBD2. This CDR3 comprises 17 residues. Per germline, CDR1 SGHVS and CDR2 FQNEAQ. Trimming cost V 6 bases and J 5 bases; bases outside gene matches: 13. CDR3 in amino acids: CASRELKRTSGKETQYF. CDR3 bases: TGTGCCAGCAGGGAGCTTAAACGGACTAGCGGGAAGGAGACCCAGTACTTC.

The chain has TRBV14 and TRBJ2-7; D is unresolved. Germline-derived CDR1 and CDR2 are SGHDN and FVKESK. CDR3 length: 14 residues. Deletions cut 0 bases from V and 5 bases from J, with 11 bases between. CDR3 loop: CASSQDLVMDEQYF. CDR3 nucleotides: TGTGCCAGCAGCCAAGATCTAGTGATGGACGAGCAGTACTTC.

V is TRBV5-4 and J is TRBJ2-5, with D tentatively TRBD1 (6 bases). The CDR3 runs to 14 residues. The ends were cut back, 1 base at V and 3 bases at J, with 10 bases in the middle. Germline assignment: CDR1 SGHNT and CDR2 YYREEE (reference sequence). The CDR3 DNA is TGTGCCAGCAGCTTGCGGGCAGGGGAAGAGACCCAGTACTTC. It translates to CASSLRAGEETQYF.

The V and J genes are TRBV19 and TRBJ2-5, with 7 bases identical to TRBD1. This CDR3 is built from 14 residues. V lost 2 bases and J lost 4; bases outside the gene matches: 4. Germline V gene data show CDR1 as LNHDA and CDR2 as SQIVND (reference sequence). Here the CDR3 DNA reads TGTGCCAGTAGTATATTGGCAGGGGGAGAGACCCAGTACTTC. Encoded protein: CASSILAGGETQYF.

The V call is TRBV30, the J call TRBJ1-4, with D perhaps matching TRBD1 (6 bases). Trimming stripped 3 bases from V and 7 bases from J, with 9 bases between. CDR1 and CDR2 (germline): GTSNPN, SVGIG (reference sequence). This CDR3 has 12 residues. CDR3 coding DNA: TGTGCCTGGAGGGGGGCCGTTGAAAAACTGTTTTTT. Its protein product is CAWRGAVEKLFF.

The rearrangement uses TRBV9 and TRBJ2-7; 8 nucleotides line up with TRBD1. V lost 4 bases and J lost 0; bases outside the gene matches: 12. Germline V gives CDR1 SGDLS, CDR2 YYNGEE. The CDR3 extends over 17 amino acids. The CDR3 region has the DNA TGTGCCAGCAGCCCCGCCGGCGGACAGGGACCCTCCTACGAGCAGTACTTC. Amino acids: CASSPAGGQGPSYEQYF.

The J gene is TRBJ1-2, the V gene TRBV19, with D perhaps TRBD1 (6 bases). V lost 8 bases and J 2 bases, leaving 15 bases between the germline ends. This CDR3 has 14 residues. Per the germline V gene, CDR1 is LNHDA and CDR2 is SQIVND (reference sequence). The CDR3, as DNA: TGTGCCAGTCAAACGGGGCAGGGGAACTATGGCTACACCTTC. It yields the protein CASQTGQGNYGYTF. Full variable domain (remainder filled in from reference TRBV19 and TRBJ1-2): DGGITQSPKYLFRKEGQNVTLSCEQNLNHDAMYWYRQDPGQGLRLIYYSQIVNDFQKGDIAEGYSVSREKKESFPLTVTSAQKNPTAFYLCASQTGQGNYGYTFGSGTRLTVV.

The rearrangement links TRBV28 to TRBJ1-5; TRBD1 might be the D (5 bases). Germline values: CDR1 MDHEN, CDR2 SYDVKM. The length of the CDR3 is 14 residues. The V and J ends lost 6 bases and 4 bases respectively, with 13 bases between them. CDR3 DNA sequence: TGTGCCAGCAGCAGAGAGACAGCTAATCAGCCCCAGCATTTT. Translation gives CASSRETANQPQHF. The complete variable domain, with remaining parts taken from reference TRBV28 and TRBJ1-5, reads DVKVTQSSRYLVKRTGEKVFLECVQDMDHENMFWYRQDPGLGLRLIYFSYDVKMKEKGDIPEGYSVSREKKERFSLILESASTNQTSMYLCASSRETANQPQHFGDGTRLSIL.

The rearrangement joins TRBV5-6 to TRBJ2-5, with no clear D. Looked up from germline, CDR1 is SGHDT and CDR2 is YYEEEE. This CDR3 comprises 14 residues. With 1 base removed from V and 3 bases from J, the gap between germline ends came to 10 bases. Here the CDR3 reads CASSLRYREETQYF. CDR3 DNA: TGTGCCAGCAGCTTGAGATACAGAGAAGAGACCCAGTACTTC.

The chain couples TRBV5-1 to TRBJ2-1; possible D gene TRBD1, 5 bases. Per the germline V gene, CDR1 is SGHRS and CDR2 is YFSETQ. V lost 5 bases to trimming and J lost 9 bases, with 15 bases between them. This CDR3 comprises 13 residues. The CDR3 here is CASRPTGTGEQFF. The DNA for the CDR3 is TGCGCCAGCAGGCCTACCGGTACAGGTGAGCAGTTCTTC.

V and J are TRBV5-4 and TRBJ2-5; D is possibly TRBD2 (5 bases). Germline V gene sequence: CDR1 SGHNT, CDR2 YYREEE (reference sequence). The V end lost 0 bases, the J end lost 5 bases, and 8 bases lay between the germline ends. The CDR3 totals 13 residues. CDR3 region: CASSLATGETQYF. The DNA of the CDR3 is TGTGCCAGCAGCTTGGCAACGGGGGAGACCCAGTACTTC.

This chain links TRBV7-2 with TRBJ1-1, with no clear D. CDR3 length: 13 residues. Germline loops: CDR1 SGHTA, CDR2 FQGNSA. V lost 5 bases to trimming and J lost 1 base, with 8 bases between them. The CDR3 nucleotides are TGTGCCAGCAGCGAGGCACCGAACACTGAAGCTTTCTTT. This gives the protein CASSEAPNTEAFF.

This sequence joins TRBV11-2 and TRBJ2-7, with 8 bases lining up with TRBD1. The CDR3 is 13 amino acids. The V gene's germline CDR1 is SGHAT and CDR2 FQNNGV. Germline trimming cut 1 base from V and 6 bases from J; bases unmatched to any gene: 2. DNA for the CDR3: TGTGCCAGCAGCTTAGTGACAGGGGCCGAGCAGTACTTC. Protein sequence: CASSLVTGAEQYF.

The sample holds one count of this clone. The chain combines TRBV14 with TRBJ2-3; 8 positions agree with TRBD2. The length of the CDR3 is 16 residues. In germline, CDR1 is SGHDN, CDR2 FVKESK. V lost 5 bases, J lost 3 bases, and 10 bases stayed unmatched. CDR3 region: CASSSGGEVWTDTQYF. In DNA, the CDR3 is TGTGCCAGCAGCTCGGGAGGGGAAGTGTGGACAGATACGCAGTATTTT. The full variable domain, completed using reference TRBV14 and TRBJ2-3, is EAGVTQFPSHSVIEKGQTVTLRCDPISGHDNLYWYRRVMGKEIKFLLHFVKESKQDESGMPNNRFLAERTGGTYSTLKVQPAELEDSGVYFCASSSGGEVWTDTQYFGPGTRLTVL.

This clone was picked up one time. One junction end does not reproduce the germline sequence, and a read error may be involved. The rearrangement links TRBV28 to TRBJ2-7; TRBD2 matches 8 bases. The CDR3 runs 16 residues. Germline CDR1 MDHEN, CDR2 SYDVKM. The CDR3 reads CASSFRAGGVPYERYF. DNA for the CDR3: TGTGCCAGCAGTTTTCGGGCGGGAGGAGTCCCCTACGAGCGGTACTTC.

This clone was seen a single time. The CDR3 sequence: CASSTPGPRGSTEAFF. CDR3 in DNA: TGTGCCAGCAGCACACCCGGGCCTCGGGGATCCACTGAAGCTTTCTTT. This chain links TRBV5-4 with TRBJ1-1; D unclear. The CDR3 spans 16 residues. CDR1 is SGHNT, CDR2 YYREEE, per germline (reference sequence). V dropped 4 bases and J dropped 4 bases, with 20 bases sitting between them.

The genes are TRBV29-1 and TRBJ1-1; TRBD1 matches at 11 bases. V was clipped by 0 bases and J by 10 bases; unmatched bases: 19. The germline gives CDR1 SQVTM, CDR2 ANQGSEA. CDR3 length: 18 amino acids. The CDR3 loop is CSVEDPNSDRGHTVGAFF. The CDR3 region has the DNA TGCAGCGTTGAAGACCCAAATTCGGACAGGGGGCATACCGTGGGAGCTTTCTTT.